Listed below are T cell receptor beta chains from one sample, sequenced in a study of shared clonotypes between healthy human individuals. Only in-frame clones appear in the TCRdb table, and some are missing; sequencing was by immunoSEQ multiplex PCR. The repertoire holds some 380,000 clones, with around 96% as singletons. The specimen sequenced was memory CD8+ T cells sorted from blood. The receptors originated from a man aged 30-40 years in good health. Both conserved end residues are trimmed from each CDR3. Each record gives: CDR3 length, V gene, CDR3 protein.

cdr3_length: 13
v_call: TRBV7-9
cdr3_aa: ASSPYAGGVTEAF

cdr3_length: 11
v_call: TRBV10-2
cdr3_aa: ASSERTYNEQF

cdr3_length: 19
v_call: TRBV4-1
cdr3_aa: ASSQGVTSQLAGGVYNEQF

cdr3_length: 13
v_call: TRBV5-6
cdr3_aa: ASSLVGGSGNTIY

cdr3_length: 11
v_call: TRBV19
cdr3_aa: ASSTTGADTQY

cdr3_length: 13
v_call: TRBV28
cdr3_aa: ASRDGTLHSYEQY

cdr3_length: 11
v_call: TRBV28
cdr3_aa: ASKPGDGETQY

cdr3_length: 16
v_call: TRBV2
cdr3_aa: ASRHALTRSSSYNEQF

cdr3_length: 12
v_call: TRBV10-3
cdr3_aa: AISESSGNYEQY

cdr3_length: 14
v_call: TRBV5-1
cdr3_aa: ASSPGLAGLGGELF

cdr3_length: 9
v_call: TRBV5-1
cdr3_aa: ASSPKETQY

cdr3_length: 15
v_call: TRBV2
cdr3_aa: ASSDLRSGTLSYEQY

cdr3_length: 13
v_call: TRBV5-1
cdr3_aa: ASSLVPGSAFEQY